A selection of T cell receptor beta chains follows, all from one sample in a study of blood T cell repertoires in COVID-19. Using immunoSEQ multiplex PCR, the repertoire was profiled, and TCRdb retains in-frame clones only, with some absent. The top ten hold 5% of the sample, which has around 250,000 clones, around 83% seen once. Material: PBMCs or T cells enriched from blood (not recorded which). The receptors here all came from a man aged 35-49 years who had been exposed to COVID-19. Each CDR3 is given with its conserved first and last residue. A D gene is named only where the DNA matches it firmly. Only part of the rows carry a size: once, few, many, or a class if the clone is expanded.

V	length	D	size	J	CDR3	DNA
TRBV19	17	TRBD1	NA	TRBJ2-6	CASRDTGVGSGANVLTF	TGTGCCAGTAGGGATACAGGGGTAGGTTCTGGGGCCAACGTCCTGACTTTC
TRBV5-4	14	NA	NA	TRBJ2-1	CASSSDWSRQEQFF	TGTGCCAGCAGCTCGGATTGGAGTCGACAGGAGCAGTTCTTC
TRBV6-5	12	NA	NA	TRBJ2-7	CASSQTTYEQYF	TGTGCCAGCAGCCAGACTACTTACGAGCAGTACTTC
TRBV24-1	18	TRBD2	NA	TRBJ2-1	CATSDWTSGRGGYNEQFF	TGTGCCACCAGTGATTGGACTAGCGGGAGAGGGGGGTACAATGAGCAGTTCTTC
TRBV10-3	14	NA	once	TRBJ2-2	CAIRSGGSTGELFF	TGTGCCATCAGGTCAGGGGGGTCGACCGGGGAGCTGTTTTTT
TRBV29-1	12	NA	once	TRBJ1-2	CSVEPGLYGYTF	TGCAGCGTTGAGCCCGGGTTATACGGCTACACCTTC
TRBV4-2	14	NA	NA	TRBJ1-4	CASSQGQGGEKLFF	TGTGCCAGCAGCCAAGGGCAGGGTGGGGAAAAACTGTTTTTT
TRBV9	14	NA	NA	TRBJ2-5	CASSVRPTRETQYF	TGTGCCAGCAGCGTCAGACCGACCAGGGAGACCCAGTACTTC
TRBV27	15	NA	NA	TRBJ1-5	CASSLYRGAGQPQHF	TGTGCCAGCAGTTTATACCGGGGGGCTGGTCAGCCCCAGCATTTT
TRBV27	13	NA	NA	TRBJ2-1	CASSFSTYNEQFF	TGTGCCAGCAGTTTTTCTACTTACAATGAGCAGTTCTTC
TRBV5-1	17	TRBD2	NA	TRBJ2-1	CASSRDYPLALNNEQFF	TGCGCCAGCAGTCGGGACTACCCCCTCGCACTTAACAATGAGCAGTTCTTC
TRBV11-3	15	NA	NA	TRBJ2-7	CASTLAGMGTYEQYF	TGTGCCAGCACCCTCGCCGGGATGGGAACATACGAGCAGTACTTC
TRBV24-1	14	NA	few	TRBJ2-6	CATSERSGANVLTF	TGTGCCACCAGTGAGCGCTCTGGGGCCAACGTCCTGACTTTC
TRBV2	16	NA	NA	TRBJ2-3	CASRSPTAARTDTQYF	TGTGCCAGCAGGAGCCCGACGGCGGCCCGCACAGATACGCAGTATTTT
TRBV11-2	11	NA	NA	TRBJ2-7	CASSAVREQYF	TGTGCCAGCAGCGCCGTTCGGGAGCAGTACTTC
TRBV6-5	14	TRBD2	NA	TRBJ2-1	CASRPGLAGNEQFF	TGTGCCAGCAGGCCGGGACTAGCGGGCAATGAGCAGTTCTTC
TRBV5-1	18	TRBD2	NA	TRBJ2-3	CASSLGRLAGGPSDTQYF	TGCGCCAGCAGCTTGGGTCGGCTAGCGGGAGGGCCATCAGATACGCAGTATTTT
TRBV7-9	13	NA	NA	TRBJ1-1	CASTTQGGTEAFF	TGTGCCAGCACCACACAGGGCGGCACTGAAGCTTTCTTT
TRBV5-1	16	NA	NA	TRBJ2-7	CASSLTTLQMGYEQYF	TGCGCCAGCAGCCTAACTACACTCCAAATGGGCTACGAGCAGTACTTC
TRBV6-2/TRBV6-3	20	NA	NA	TRBJ1-6	CASSYSAGPRVRSYNSPLHF	TGTGCCAGCAGTTACTCGGCGGGCCCAAGGGTACGATCCTATAATTCACCCCTCCACTTT
TRBV7-6	15	TRBD1	NA	TRBJ1-2	CASSPGTASNYGYTF	TGTGCCAGCAGCCCAGGGACAGCCTCTAACTATGGCTACACCTTC
TRBV6-5	14	NA	NA	TRBJ2-1	CASSSGQAYNEQFF	TGTGCCAGCAGTTCGGGACAAGCCTACAATGAGCAGTTCTTC
TRBV6-5	15	NA	few	TRBJ2-2	CASRPDRRNTGELFF	TGTGCCAGCAGACCCGACAGAAGAAACACCGGGGAGCTGTTTTTT
TRBV28	12	TRBD1	NA	TRBJ1-2	CASSLTGVGYTF	TGTGCCAGCAGTTTAACAGGGGTGGGCTACACCTTC
TRBV19	13	NA	NA	TRBJ2-4	CASSLRSQNIQYF	TGTGCCAGTAGTCTTCGTTCCCAAAACATTCAGTACTTC
TRBV5-4	15	TRBD1	NA	TRBJ2-7	CASSGSGQYPSEQYF	TGTGCCAGCAGCGGGTCGGGACAGTACCCTTCCGAGCAGTACTTC
TRBV10-2	13	NA	NA	TRBJ1-5	CASSGVGDQPQHF	TGCGCCAGCAGTGGTGTCGGGGATCAGCCCCAGCATTTT
TRBV21-1	16	NA	NA	TRBJ2-2	CASSKEGTGFLRELFF	TGTGCCAGCAGCAAAGAAGGGACAGGGTTTTTGCGGGAGCTGTTTTTT
TRBV10-1	16	TRBD2	NA	TRBJ2-5	CASSGIAGGPAETQYF	TGCGCCAGCAGTGGGATAGCGGGAGGCCCGGCAGAGACCCAGTACTTC
TRBV7-6	11	TRBD1	NA	TRBJ2-7	CAIQGAYEQYF	TGTGCCATACAGGGGGCCTACGAGCAGTACTTC
TRBV2	18	TRBD1	NA	TRBJ1-5	CASSRLDRGKYSNQPQHF	TGTGCCAGCAGTCGTCTTGACAGGGGAAAATATAGCAATCAGCCCCAGCATTTT
TRBV6-5	16	NA	few	TRBJ1-2	CASSWSSAITNYGYTF	TGTGCCAGCAGTTGGTCGTCAGCGATAACTAACTATGGCTACACCTTC
TRBV15	19	TRBD2	NA	TRBJ2-2	CATSRGYTSGPTNTGELFF	TGTGCCACCAGCAGAGGGTACACTAGCGGTCCCACGAACACCGGGGAGCTGTTTTTT
TRBV27	15	NA	NA	TRBJ1-2	CASTQVPGLGYGYTF	TGTGCCAGCACCCAAGTCCCAGGTTTGGGCTATGGCTACACCTTC
TRBV4-1	16	NA	NA	TRBJ2-1	CASRDSARSSYNEQFF	TGCGCCAGCAGAGATAGCGCCCGTAGCTCCTACAATGAGCAGTTCTTC
TRBV9	15	NA	NA	TRBJ1-1	CASSEGVRGLTEAFF	TGTGCCAGCAGCGAGGGGGTGAGGGGCCTCACTGAAGCTTTCTTT
TRBV21-1	16	NA	NA	TRBJ1-4	CASSKGRGSTNEKLFF	TGTGCCAGCAGCAAAGGAAGGGGGTCAACTAATGAAAAACTGTTTTTT
TRBV5-1	13	NA	NA	TRBJ1-1	CASSLGQATEAFF	TGCGCCAGCAGCTTGGGACAGGCCACTGAAGCTTTCTTT
TRBV7-3	16	TRBD1	NA	TRBJ2-7	CASSAPTGTGGYEQYF	TGTGCCAGCAGCGCTCCGACCGGGACAGGGGGCTACGAGCAGTACTTC
TRBV19	15	TRBD1	once	TRBJ1-4	CATKIDGTANEKLFF	TGTGCCACTAAAATAGATGGGACAGCTAATGAAAAACTGTTTTTT